Included here is one T cell receptor beta chain sequence, with context. The data derive from a study of Graves' ophthalmopathy and Graves' hyperthyroidism. The V and J ends lost 10 bases and 8 bases respectively, with 20 bases between them. Germline V gene data show CDR1 as MNHNS and CDR2 as SASEGT. The CDR3 is 13 residues long. The sequenced template was RNA, covering the TCR beta CDR3 region. RT-PCR was first run with HTBI primers, then multiplex PCR in a second round. TCRdb re-derived calls from the multiplex PCR reads in MiXCR, one entry per CDR3 protein. This repertoire shows nearly 400,000 distinct CDR3 sequences, about 18% found once; its top ten account for 1.6%.

Input material: peripheral blood. The TCR comes from a woman between 18 and 29 years old with Graves' ophthalmopathy. The rearrangement joins TRBV6-1 to TRBJ1-1; a weak D match, TRBD1 (5 bases). CDR3 in amino acids: CATGQGRSSEAFF. The DNA of the CDR3 is TGTGCCACCGGTCAGGGCCGCTCTTCGGAAGCTTTCTTT.